A selection of T cell receptor beta chains follows, all from one sample in a study of CD8+CD57+ T cells in acquired aplastic anemia. Via MiXCR, TCRdb re-called the reads, giving one row per CDR3 protein. Among 150,000 to 200,000 distinct CDR3 sequences listed, around 48% were seen once. Sequenced sample: sorted CD4+, CD8+, or CD8+CD57+ T cells (not recorded which) from PBMCs. The source of these receptors is a human donor with aplastic anemia. CDR3s include the opening cysteine and the closing phenylalanine or tryptophan. The D gene is left open where the match is weak. The size of a clone is reported for some rows only, either as once, few or many, or as a class for expanded clones.

D	V	size	J	CDR3	DNA
TRBD1	TRBV7-9	many	TRBJ1-6	CASSLGGQGGEYSPLHF	TGTGCCAGCAGCTTAGGGGGACAGGGAGGAGAATATTCACCCCTCCACTTT
TRBD2	TRBV10-1	NA	TRBJ2-3	CASSEGLAGGSTDTQYF	TGCGCCAGCAGTGAGGGGCTAGCGGGGGGCAGCACAGATACGCAGTATTTT
NA	TRBV7-8	NA	TRBJ2-5	CASSSSGIQETQYF	TGTGCCAGCAGCTCCTCCGGGATCCAAGAGACCCAGTACTTC
NA	TRBV29-1	NA	TRBJ2-7	CSVELRQTSSYEQYF	TGCAGCGTTGAACTGCGACAGACAAGCTCCTACGAGCAGTACTTC
TRBD2	TRBV7-2	NA	TRBJ2-5	CASSATSGSGETQCF	TGTGCCAGCAGCGCCACTAGCGGGAGTGGCGAGACCCAGTGCTTC
NA	TRBV7-3	NA	TRBJ2-7	CAWFSRPGTAKEQYF	TGTGCCTGGTTTTCCCGACCGGGGACTGCCAAGGAGCAGTACTTC
NA	TRBV19	NA	TRBJ2-7	CASRTGNEQYF	TGTGCCAGCAGAACAGGGAACGAGCAGTACTTC
NA	TRBV6-1	few	TRBJ2-1	CASSGRGPHYNEQFF	TGTGCCAGCAGCGGCCGAGGACCTCACTACAATGAGCAGTTCTTC
TRBD1	TRBV20-1	NA	TRBJ2-7	CSARGGQGPKEQYF	TGCAGTGCTAGAGGGGGACAGGGCCCCAAGGAGCAGTACTTC
NA	TRBV7-9	NA	TRBJ1-6	CASSPGTGSPLHF	TGTGCCAGCAGCCCAGGGACGGGGTCACCCCTCCACTTT
TRBD1	TRBV2	NA	TRBJ2-7	CASRSGQGNEQYF	TGTGCCAGCAGATCGGGACAGGGGAACGAGCAGTACTTC
NA	TRBV7-9	NA	TRBJ2-7	CASSSSYQQYF	TGTGCCAGCAGCTCATCCTACCAGCAGTACTTC
NA	TRBV29-1	NA	TRBJ2-1	CSVTRGGGYNEQFF	TGCAGCGTTACTCGAGGGGGGGGCTACAATGAGCAGTTCTTC
NA	TRBV10-3	NA	TRBJ2-5	CASSYSSSGSETQYF	TGTGCCAGCAGTTACTCGTCGAGCGGTTCAGAGACCCAGTACTTC
TRBD1	TRBV7-8	NA	TRBJ1-2	CASSLVDRGNYGYTF	TGTGCCAGCAGCTTAGTTGACAGGGGGAACTATGGCTACACCTTC
NA	TRBV5-1	NA	TRBJ2-7	CASSLAREASYEQYF	TGCGCCAGCAGCTTGGCCAGGGAGGCCTCCTACGAGCAGTACTTC
NA	TRBV2	many	TRBJ1-5	CASNRGNSNQPQHF	TGTGCCAGCAATCGGGGGAATAGCAATCAGCCCCAGCATTTT
NA	TRBV7-6	once	TRBJ1-1	CASSSRGVGKNTEAFF	TGTGCCAGCAGCTCAAGGGGGGTCGGAAAAAACACTGAAGCTTTCTTT
NA	TRBV7-2	NA	TRBJ2-7	CASFGGHEQYF	TGTGCCAGCTTCGGGGGGCACGAGCAGTACTTC